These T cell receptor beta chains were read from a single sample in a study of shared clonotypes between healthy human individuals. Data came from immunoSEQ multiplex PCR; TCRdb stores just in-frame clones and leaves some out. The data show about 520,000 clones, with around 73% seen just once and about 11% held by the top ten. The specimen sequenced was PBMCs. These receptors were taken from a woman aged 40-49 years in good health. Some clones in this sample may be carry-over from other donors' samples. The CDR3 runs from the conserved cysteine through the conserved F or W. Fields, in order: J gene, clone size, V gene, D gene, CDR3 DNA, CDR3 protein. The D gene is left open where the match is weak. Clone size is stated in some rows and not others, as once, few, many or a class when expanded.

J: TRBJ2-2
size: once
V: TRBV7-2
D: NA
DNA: TGTGCCAGCAGCTTAGCGGGGACCGGGGAGCTGTTTTTT
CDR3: CASSLAGTGELFF

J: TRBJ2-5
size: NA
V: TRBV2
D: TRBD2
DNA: TGTGCCAGCAGTACCGGGACTAGCGGCCAAGAGACCCAGTACTTC
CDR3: CASSTGTSGQETQYF

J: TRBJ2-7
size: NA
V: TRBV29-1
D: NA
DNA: TGCAGCGTTGAAGATCCGGGGGCAGAGAACTACGAGCAGTACTTC
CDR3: CSVEDPGAENYEQYF

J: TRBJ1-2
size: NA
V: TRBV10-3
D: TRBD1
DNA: TGTGCCATCACACTGGACAGGACATATGGCTACACCTTC
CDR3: CAITLDRTYGYTF

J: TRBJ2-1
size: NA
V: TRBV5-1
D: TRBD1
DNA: TGCGCCAGCAGCTCGTGGACAGGGCCGTTCTTC
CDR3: CASSSWTGPFF

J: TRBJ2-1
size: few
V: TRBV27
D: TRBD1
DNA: TGTGCCAGCAGTTTATCGCGACAGGGCGAGCAGTTCTTC
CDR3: CASSLSRQGEQFF

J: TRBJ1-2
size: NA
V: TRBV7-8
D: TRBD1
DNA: TGTGCCAGCAGCCCTAGTAGAGGTGGTGGGGGACAGGGTAGCTATGGCTACACCTTC
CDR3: CASSPSRGGGGQGSYGYTF

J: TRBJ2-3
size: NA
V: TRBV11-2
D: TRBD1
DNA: TGTGCCAGCAGCGCGGACAGGGGGGCGGATACGCAGTATTTT
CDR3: CASSADRGADTQYF

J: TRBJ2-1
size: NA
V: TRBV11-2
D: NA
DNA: TGTGCCAGCAGCCACCGGGATTACTACAATGAGCAGTTCTTC
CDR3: CASSHRDYYNEQFF

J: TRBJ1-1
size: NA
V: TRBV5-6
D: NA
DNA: TGCGCCAGCAGCGCGAGCCGGGGGACATCGGTGAGCACTGAAGCTTTCTTT
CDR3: CASSASRGTSVSTEAFF

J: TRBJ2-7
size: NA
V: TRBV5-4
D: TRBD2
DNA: TGTGCCAGCAGGCGGACTAGCGGGAGCAACGAGCAGTACTTC
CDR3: CASRRTSGSNEQYF

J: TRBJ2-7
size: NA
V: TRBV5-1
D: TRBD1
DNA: TGCGCCAGCAGCCCACGACAGGGGTCCTCCTACGAGCAGTACTTC
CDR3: CASSPRQGSSYEQYF

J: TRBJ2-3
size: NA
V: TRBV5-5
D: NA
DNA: TGTGCCAGCAGCTTGGCTGGGAGTCTAGATACGCAGTATTTT
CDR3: CASSLAGSLDTQYF

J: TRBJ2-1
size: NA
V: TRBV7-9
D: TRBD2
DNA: TGTGCCAGCAGCTCACCACAGCGGGAGGGGTACAATGAGCAGTTCTTC
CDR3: CASSSPQREGYNEQFF

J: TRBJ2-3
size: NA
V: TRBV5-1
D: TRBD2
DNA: TGCGCCAGCAGCTTGGGAGTTGGACTAGCTACAGATACGCAGTATTTT
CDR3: CASSLGVGLATDTQYF

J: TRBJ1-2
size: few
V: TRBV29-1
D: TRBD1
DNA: TGCAGCGTCGGACAGGGGGTTTCTGGCTACACCTTC
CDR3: CSVGQGVSGYTF

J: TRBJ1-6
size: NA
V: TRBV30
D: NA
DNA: TGTGCCTGGAGTCATGACAGATTCATTTATAATTCACCCCTCCACTTT
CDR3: CAWSHDRFIYNSPLHF

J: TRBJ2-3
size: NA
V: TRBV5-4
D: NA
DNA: TGTGCCAGCAGCTTGGATCCAGGCACAGATACGCAGTATTTT
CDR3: CASSLDPGTDTQYF

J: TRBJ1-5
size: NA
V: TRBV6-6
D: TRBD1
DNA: TGTGCCAGCAATAGACAGGGCGGACGTCAACCCCAGCATTTT
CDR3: CASNRQGGRQPQHF

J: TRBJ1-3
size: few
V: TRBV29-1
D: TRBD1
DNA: TGCAGCGCTCAAGACAGGGGTGGAAACACCATATATTTT
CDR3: CSAQDRGGNTIYF

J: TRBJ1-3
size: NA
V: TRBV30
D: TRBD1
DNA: TGTGCCTGGACTCTGACAGGGTCCTACTCTGGAAACACCATATATTTT
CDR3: CAWTLTGSYSGNTIYF

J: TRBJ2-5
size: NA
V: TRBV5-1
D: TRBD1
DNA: TGCGCCAGCAGCTTAGGGACAGGGAAAGAGACCCAGTACTTC
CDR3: CASSLGTGKETQYF

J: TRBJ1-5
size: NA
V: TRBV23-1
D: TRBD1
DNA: TGCGCCAGCAGCGACAGGGGATCAAATCAGCCCCAGCATTTT
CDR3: CASSDRGSNQPQHF

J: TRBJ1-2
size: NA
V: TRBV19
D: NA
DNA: TGTGCCAGTAGTATGTTGCTACCCAGGAATCATAACTATGGCTACACCTTC
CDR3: CASSMLLPRNHNYGYTF

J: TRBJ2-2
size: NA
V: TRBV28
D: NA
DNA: TGTGCCAGCAACAGGAGGAGGGAGCTGTTTTTT
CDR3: CASNRRRELFF

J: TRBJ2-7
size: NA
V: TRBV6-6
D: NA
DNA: TGTGCCAGCAGTTACTCCCGACAAGCCGAGCAGTACTTC
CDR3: CASSYSRQAEQYF

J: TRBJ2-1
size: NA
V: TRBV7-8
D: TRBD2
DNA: TGTGCCAGCAGCCCCACGGGTGGCGGGAGGGGTTACAATGAGCAGTTCTTC
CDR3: CASSPTGGGRGYNEQFF